Below, one T cell receptor beta chain is given with its context. The sample belongs to a study of radiotherapy plus CTLA-4 blockade in lung cancer. People whose metastatic non-small-cell lung cancer was chemo-refractory got focal radiation along with CTLA-4 blockade by ipilimumab. CDR1 and CDR2 (germline): SEHNR, FQNEAQ (reference sequence). This CDR3 region has 14 residues. Profiled with immunoSEQ multiplex PCR; TCRdb holds only in-frame clones, not every one. The sample yields more than 55,000 clones, 75% to 85% seen once. The sequence came from a human donor with non-small cell lung cancer who had a partial response to radiotherapy plus ipilimumab. The starting material was peripheral blood, obtained from a patient treated with radiotherapy plus ipilimumab. The chain joins TRBV7-9 to TRBJ2-5, with 9 bases that match TRBD1. The J call may be in error: the DNA end matches TRBJ2-7 better. CDR3 residues: CASSSTGGPDEQYF. In DNA, the CDR3 is TGTGCCAGCAGCTCAACAGGGGGCCCTGACGAGCAGTACTTC.